The source of this T cell receptor (beta chain) is a study of T cell repertoires in cytomegalovirus infection. At the level of the study: HLA-B-restricted CMV epitopes that are well studied were used alongside recently identified HLA-C-restricted ones. CMV infection and matching HLA type were both indicated by public TCR beta signatures. The study, taken as a whole, reports: Dominating the ex vivo response were HLA-C-restricted CMV-specific TCR beta clonotypes. CMV carriers having the relevant HLA were flagged by cumulative public TCR beta family frequency.

TCRdb fed the reads into MiXCR, producing one record per CDR3 protein. This table has hundreds of thousands of distinct CDR3 sequences, around 31% appearing once. Germline V gives CDR1 GTSNPN, CDR2 SVGIG (reference sequence). CDR3 length: 11 residues. Between the trimmed V and J ends, which lost 0 bases and 10 bases, there was a span of 7 bases. Points on this clonotype: Its target is not known.

The material was cultured PBMCs, obtained from culture after CMV antigen stimulation. The chain uses TRBV30 and TRBJ2-1, with no clear D. The TCR sequence derives from a human donor in good health (CMV status not recorded). Some clones in this sample may be carry-over from other donors' samples. Here the CDR3 reads CAWSVSREQFF. The CDR3 DNA reads TGTGCCTGGAGTGTAAGCCGAGAGCAGTTCTTC.